This T cell receptor beta chain was retrieved from a study of CD8 T cell repertoires and HIV-1 epitope variants. On the study more broadly: The baseline condition was 1M T cells left uncultured.

This CDR3 has 14 residues. V shed 5 bases and J 8 bases; nucleotides not matched to a gene: 11. The V gene's germline CDR1 is LNHDA and CDR2 SQIVND (reference sequence). The assay was immunoSEQ multiplex PCR, and TCRdb's table has in-frame clones only and misses some. This table holds some 5,400 clones, approximately 65% found once. As to this clone: Its antigen is unknown.

Findings of the study overall: Most of the nine antigen-specific clonotypes appeared cross-reactive to autologous or escape variants.

V gene TRBV19 combines with J gene TRBJ1-1; 7 bases line up with TRBD1. Sequencing was done on a sample of cultured CD8+ T cells derived from PBMCs. This clonotype was obtained from a male donor with HIV. The CDR3 DNA follows: TGTGCCAGTAGTTTAGGAGGGGGCGCGGCCGAAGCTTTCTTT. It codes for CASSLGGGAAEAFF.